What follows is one TCR beta chain and its context. The target antigen is unknown. This specimen comes from a study of shared clonotypes between healthy human individuals. Every contributor of samples was a Caucasian grown-up residing in Nashville, Tennessee. Some clones are missing from TCRdb's copy, which holds only in-frame ones; the method was immunoSEQ multiplex PCR. The table records about 710,000 clones, over 60% of them present only once. Regarding the study as a whole: Clonotypes which were not shared had lower generation probabilities than clonotypes that all four donors shared.

The ends were cut back, 9 bases at V and 11 bases at J, with 16 bases in the middle. From germline, CDR1 is LGHNT and CDR2 FRNRAP. The CDR3 sequence is 11 residues long. This TCR was sampled from a woman in her twenties or thirties in good health. This chain joins TRBV12-5 and TRBJ1-1; D is undetermined. The sample comprised memory CD4+ T cells sorted from blood. Specified subset: CD45RA-negative fraction. CDR3 bases: TGTGCTAGAGGGCCGCGACCGGGGGCTTTCTTT. Residues: CARGPRPGAFF. The variable domain in full, with the rest retrieved from reference TRBV12-5 and TRBJ1-1, is DARVTQTPRHKVTEMGQEVTMRCQPILGHNTVFWYRQTMMQGLELLAYFRNRAPLDDSGMPKDRFSAEMPDATLATLKIQPSEPRDSAVYFCARGPRPGAFFGQGTRLTVV.